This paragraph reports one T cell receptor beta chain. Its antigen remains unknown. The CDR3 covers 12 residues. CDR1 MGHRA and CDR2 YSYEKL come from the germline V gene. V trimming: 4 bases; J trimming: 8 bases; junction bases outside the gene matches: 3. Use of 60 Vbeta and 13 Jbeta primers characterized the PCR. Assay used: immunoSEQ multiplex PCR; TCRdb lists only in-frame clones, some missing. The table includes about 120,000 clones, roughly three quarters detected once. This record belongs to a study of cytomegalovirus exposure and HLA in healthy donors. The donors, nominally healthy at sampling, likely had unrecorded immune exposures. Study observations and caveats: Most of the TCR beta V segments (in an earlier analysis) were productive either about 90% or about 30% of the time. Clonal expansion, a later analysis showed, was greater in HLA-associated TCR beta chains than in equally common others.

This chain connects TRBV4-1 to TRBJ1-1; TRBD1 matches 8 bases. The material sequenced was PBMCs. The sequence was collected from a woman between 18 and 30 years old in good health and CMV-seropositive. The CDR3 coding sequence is TGCGCCAGCAGCCGCGGGACAGGAGAAGCTTTCTTT. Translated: CASSRGTGEAFF.